The next 24 T cell receptor beta chains were all read from a single sample in a study of CXCR3-negative and CXCR3-positive naive CD8 T cells. All TRB cDNA libraries came from 5' RACE performed with UMI labels. After re-calling the 5' RACE reads, TCRdb lists one entry per CDR3 protein, DNA absent. The sample has 100,000 to 150,000 distinct CDR3 sequences. Sequencing used naive CXCR3- CD8+ T cells from blood. Noted subset: CD45RO-CCR7+CD27+CD95- naive CD8+ T cells lacking CXCR3 (TNR3-). The receptors stem from a human donor in good health. Some clones in this sample may be carry-over from other donors' samples.

V gene TRBV29-1 combines with J gene TRBJ2-1; as DNA is missing, the TRBD2 call by TCRdb cannot be tested. Germline V CDR1 and CDR2: SQVTM, ANQGSEA. CDR3 length: 13 residues. The CDR3: CSVATGPYNEQFF.

CDR3 protein: CASSLATGGNGELFF. The V gene is TRBV7-8, the J gene TRBJ1-4; TCRdb's D gene call, TRBD1, goes unchecked for lack of DNA. The CDR3 contains 15 residues. The germline gives CDR1 SGHVS, CDR2 FQNEAQ.

The chain joins TRBV7-9 to TRBJ2-3. Germline lookup yields CDR1 SEHNR and CDR2 FQNEAQ (reference sequence). This CDR3 is 15 amino acids long. The CDR3 sequence is CASSQAATVTDTQYF.

The V gene is TRBV6-1, the J gene TRBJ2-2; the D gene TCRdb calls, TRBD1, cannot be checked with no DNA. CDR1 is MNHNS, CDR2 SASEGT, per germline. This CDR3 spans 17 amino acids. The CDR3 loop reads CASSAREGAPNTGELFF.

The gene calls are TRBV7-9 and TRBJ2-5; TCRdb calls TRBD1, which cannot be checked without DNA. Germline lookup yields CDR1 SEHNR and CDR2 FQNEAQ (reference sequence). The CDR3 is 13 amino acids. The CDR3 sequence: CASSLEGEETQYF.

V usage is TRBV29-1 and J usage is TRBJ2-7; TCRdb names TRBD1, which stays unverified in the absence of DNA. CDR3 size: 13 residues. The germline gives CDR1 SQVTM, CDR2 ANQGSEA. This chain's CDR3 is CSVVTGVTHEQYF.

V is TRBV7-9 and J is TRBJ2-1; checking the TCRdb D call of TRBD1 is not possible without DNA. This CDR3 has 14 amino acids. The germline V gene has CDR1 SEHNR and CDR2 FQNEAQ (reference sequence). The CDR3 here is CASSNRDRYNEQFF.

CDR3: CASSLVLGEAPRSSYEQYF. The genes are TRBV28 and TRBJ2-7; TCRdb lists TRBD2, though no DNA is available to test this call. This CDR3 has 19 residues. Per germline, CDR1 MDHEN and CDR2 SYDVKM.

The chain joins TRBV7-9 to TRBJ2-7; the TCRdb call, TRBD2, lacks DNA for checking. There are 13 residues in the CDR3. The germline gives CDR1 SEHNR, CDR2 FQNEAQ (reference sequence). The CDR3 loop reads CASSLSPAYEQYF.

V gene TRBV23-1 combines with J gene TRBJ2-5; TCRdb outputs TRBD1, but without DNA this stays unchecked. TRBV23-1 is assigned to the ORF class and has an uncertain function. The CDR3 contains 17 residues. The CDR3 spells CASGPPSVAARSCAQYF.

This sequence joins TRBV5-1 and TRBJ1-2; checking the TCRdb D call of TRBD1 is not possible without DNA. The CDR3 loop spans 12 amino acids. Germline CDR1 SGHRS, CDR2 YFSETQ. The CDR3 sequence: CASSLEGDGYTF.

The chain has TRBV29-1 and TRBJ2-3; TCRdb's D call, TRBD1, is unchecked because there is no DNA. The CDR3 is 14 amino acids. Per germline, CDR1 SQVTM and CDR2 ANQGSEA. The CDR3 loop reads CSAADRGYTDTQYF.

This rearrangement joins TRBV29-1 to TRBJ2-1; as DNA is missing, the TRBD2 call by TCRdb cannot be tested. Germline-derived CDR1 and CDR2 are SQVTM and ANQGSEA. The CDR3 is 13 residues long. This CDR3 reads CSVRGLAENEQFF.

The chain couples TRBV10-3 to TRBJ2-7; there is no DNA to check the TCRdb D call of TRBD1. This CDR3 comprises 13 residues. Germline V gene sequence: CDR1 ENHRY, CDR2 SYGVKD. This chain's CDR3 is CAITGQGLQEQYF.

V gene TRBV11-2 combines with J gene TRBJ2-1; lacking DNA, the TRBD2 call made by TCRdb goes unchecked. This CDR3 comprises 15 residues. Germline CDR1 reads SGHAT; CDR2 reads FQNNGV. The chain's CDR3 is CASSPFSGSNNEQFF.

The gene calls are TRBV7-8 and TRBJ1-2; no DNA is available, so the TRBD1 call from TCRdb remains unchecked. The length of the CDR3 is 17 residues. Looked up from germline, CDR1 is SGHVS and CDR2 is FQNEAQ. CDR3 amino acids: CASSIDRGHIHNYGYTF.

This chain joins TRBV30 and TRBJ1-5; TCRdb outputs TRBD1, but without DNA this stays unchecked. Germline-derived CDR1 and CDR2 are GTSNPN and SVGIG (reference sequence). The CDR3 runs 14 residues. CDR3 protein: CAWGRGANNQPQHF.

This CDR3 reads CASSYGGANVLTF. The chain joins TRBV6-5 to TRBJ2-6. The CDR3 runs to 13 residues. The V gene's germline CDR1 is MNHEY and CDR2 SVGAGI.

The rearrangement links TRBV5-5 to TRBJ2-1; as DNA is missing, the TRBD1 call by TCRdb cannot be tested. The germline gives CDR1 SGHKS, CDR2 YYEKEE (reference sequence). The CDR3 length is 16 residues. Here the CDR3 reads CASSPGTGGRVNEQFF. The whole variable domain, filled in from reference TRBV5-5 and TRBJ2-1, reads DAGVTQSPTHLIKTRGQQVTLRCSPISGHKSVSWYQQVLGQGPQFIFQYYEKEERGRGNFPDRFSARQFPNYSSELNVNALLLGDSALYLCASSPGTGGRVNEQFFGPGTRLTVL.

The V gene is TRBV6-2 or TRBV6-3, the J gene TRBJ2-1. The CDR3 totals 15 residues. CDR1 is MNHEY and CDR2 is SVGEGT in the germline V gene. CDR3 loop: CASSDRGTPYNEQFF.

The chain joins TRBV15 to TRBJ1-1. This CDR3 spans 17 amino acids. The germline gives CDR1 LNHNV, CDR2 YYDKDF (reference sequence). The CDR3 protein is CATSRERGTQGGSEAFF.

V is TRBV24-1 and J is TRBJ2-5; TCRdb lists TRBD1, though no DNA is available to test this call. The CDR3 extends over 17 amino acids. Per the germline V gene, CDR1 is KGHDR and CDR2 is SFDVKD. CDR3 protein: CATSNPSAGLAPETQYF.

The CDR3 loop is CASSFITNPSYEQYF. V gene TRBV28 combines with J gene TRBJ2-7. Germline lookup yields CDR1 MDHEN and CDR2 SYDVKM. This CDR3 contains 15 residues.

The chain links TRBV28 to TRBJ2-7; TCRdb outputs TRBD2, but without DNA this stays unchecked. Germline CDR1 and CDR2: MDHEN and SYDVKM. CDR3 length: 17 residues. The CDR3 sequence: CASSFLAGERPSYEQYF.